A single sample gave rise to the 20 T cell receptor beta chains below, sequenced in a study of multiple sclerosis patients with progressive multifocal leukoencephalopathy. The sample's time point: before natalizumab initiation. Profiled with immunoSEQ multiplex PCR; TCRdb holds only in-frame clones, not every one. The table records some 30,000 clones, about 89% of them present only once. Sequencing input: PBMCs. The source of these receptors is a human donor with multiple sclerosis.

This clone came up once. The chain joins TRBV27 to TRBJ2-1; maybe TRBD2 (6 bases). Looked up from germline, CDR1 is MNHEY and CDR2 is SMNVEV (reference sequence). CDR3 length: 15 residues. The V end was cut by 3 bases, the J end by 5 bases, with 14 bases between. DNA for the CDR3: TGTGCCAGCAGTTTCGGGTCTAGCGCCCACAATGAGCAGTTCTTC. Its translation: CASSFGSSAHNEQFF.

DNA for the CDR3: TGTGCCAGCAGTTCAACCCAGGGGGGCACCGGGGAGCTGTTTTTT. Translating gives CASSSTQGGTGELFF. V usage is TRBV2 and J usage is TRBJ2-2; the D gene is possibly TRBD1 (7 bases). The V gene's germline CDR1 is SNHLY and CDR2 FYNNEI. The CDR3 is 15 amino acids. With 5 bases removed from V and 4 bases from J, the gap between germline ends came to 14 bases.

The CDR3 DNA reads as TGCGCCAGCGTGCGAGGGGGAACCCCGAACACCGGGGAGCTGTTTTTT. Translating it yields CASVRGGTPNTGELFF. This chain uses TRBV5-1 with TRBJ2-2, with D possibly matching TRBD1 (6 bases). The V and J ends lost 7 bases and 0 bases respectively, with 16 bases between them. Per the germline V gene, CDR1 is SGHRS and CDR2 is YFSETQ. This CDR3 has 16 residues.

The rearrangement links TRBV5-1 to TRBJ2-3; tentative D call: TRBD2 (6 bases). Deletions cut 0 bases from V and 0 bases from J, with 11 bases between. This CDR3 spans 16 amino acids. The germline gives CDR1 SGHRS, CDR2 YFSETQ. The CDR3 region is CASSLGGTHSTDTQYF. In nucleotides, the CDR3 is TGCGCCAGCAGCTTGGGCGGGACTCACAGCACAGATACGCAGTATTTT. The full variable domain, completed using reference TRBV5-1 and TRBJ2-3, is KAGVTQTPRYLIKTRGQQVTLSCSPISGHRSVSWYQQTPGQGLQFLFEYFSETQRNKGNFPGRFSGRQFSNSRSEMNVSTLELGDSALYLCASSLGGTHSTDTQYFGPGTRLTVL.

CDR3 amino acids: CASSLVGLLTYGYTF. CDR3 nucleotides: TGTGCCAGCAGCTTGGTAGGCCTGCTGACCTATGGCTACACCTTC. The J gene is TRBJ1-2, the V gene TRBV5-5; no definite D call. The CDR3 consists of 15 residues. Germline-derived CDR1 and CDR2 are SGHKS and YYEKEE (reference sequence). The V and J ends lost 0 bases and 4 bases respectively, with 13 bases between them.

Comment on this clone: A read error may account for a junction end that differs from germline. The rearrangement uses TRBV20-1 and TRBJ2-1; D perhaps matches TRBD2 (5 bases). CDR3 length equals 10 residues. CDR1 and CDR2 from the germline V gene are DFQATT and SNEGSKA (reference sequence). The DNA of the CDR3 is TGCAGTACTAGAAAGAATGAGCAGTTCTTC. Amino acid sequence: CSTRKNEQFF.

This sequence joins TRBV5-4 and TRBJ2-3; D gene unclear. Trimming left V 1 base short and J 4 bases short, with 10 bases between. The CDR3 has 14 amino acids. CDR1 and CDR2 (germline): SGHNT, YYREEE (reference sequence). The CDR3 region has the DNA TGTGCCAGCAGCTTGAGTAGTGGGGCAGATACGCAGTATTTT. Protein: CASSLSSGADTQYF.

CDR3 loop: CATSESSYNEQFF. CDR3 DNA: TGTGCCACCAGCGAAAGCTCCTACAATGAGCAGTTCTTC. The J gene is TRBJ2-1, the V gene TRBV6-4, with D uncertain. Germline loops: CDR1 MRHNA, CDR2 SNTAGT. The germline V and J ends were trimmed by 10 bases and 0 bases, with 10 bases remaining between them. The CDR3 loop spans 13 amino acids.

This chain connects TRBV7-9 to TRBJ1-1; TRBD1 is a possible D gene (5 bases). The germline V gene encodes CDR1 SEHNR and CDR2 FQNEAQ (reference sequence). The CDR3 is made up of 16 amino acids. The V end was cut by 3 bases, the J end by 0 bases, with 14 bases between. CDR3: CASSFSRGGVNTEAFF. For the CDR3, the DNA is TGTGCCAGCAGCTTTTCGAGGGGCGGGGTGAACACTGAAGCTTTCTTT.

The CDR3, as DNA: TGTGCCAGCAGCCCGATGACGACAGGAATGAACACTGAAGCTTTCTTT. Protein sequence: CASSPMTTGMNTEAFF. The chain combines TRBV14 with TRBJ1-1, with D possibly TRBD1 on 6 matching bases. Trimming shortened V by 4 bases and J by 0 bases, and 15 bases separated the two germline ends. The CDR3 sequence is 16 residues long. CDR1 is SGHDN, CDR2 FVKESK, per germline. The full variable domain, completed using reference TRBV14 and TRBJ1-1, is EAGVTQFPSHSVIEKGQTVTLRCDPISGHDNLYWYRRVMGKEIKFLLHFVKESKQDESGMPNNRFLAERTGGTYSTLKVQPAELEDSGVYFCASSPMTTGMNTEAFFGQGTRLTVV.

The V gene is TRBV5-6, the J gene TRBJ1-2; a weak D match, TRBD1 (6 bases). V dropped 5 bases and J dropped 1 base, with 18 bases sitting between them. CDR3 length: 16 amino acids. Per germline, CDR1 SGHDT and CDR2 YYEEEE. The CDR3, as DNA: TGTGCCAGCAGTTCAGGAACAGGGTGGCATAACTATGGCTACACCTTC. This sequence encodes CASSSGTGWHNYGYTF. Together with reference TRBV5-6 and TRBJ1-2, the CDR3 gives the full variable domain: DAGVTQSPTHLIKTRGQQVTLRCSPKSGHDTVSWYQQALGQGPQFIFQYYEEEERQRGNFPDRFSGHQFPNYSSELNVNALLLGDSALYLCASSSGTGWHNYGYTFGSGTRLTVV.

The V and J genes are TRBV5-4 and TRBJ2-7, with 7 bases that match TRBD1. The V segment lost 3 bases and the J segment 2 bases; nucleotides outside the gene matches: 5. CDR1 SGHNT and CDR2 YYREEE come from the germline V gene (reference sequence). The CDR3 is 14 amino acids. This CDR3 reads CASSSGTATYEQYF. The CDR3 nucleotides read TGTGCCAGCAGCTCCGGGACAGCTACCTACGAGCAGTACTTC.

The J gene is TRBJ2-1, the V gene TRBV9; D remains ambiguous. The germline CDR1 and CDR2 sequences are SGDLS and YYNGEE. V lost 0 bases and J lost 6, with 13 bases in between. The CDR3 is 15 residues long. The CDR3 DNA reads TGTGCCAGCAGCGTAGATGGGCGGTTATTCAATGAGCAGTTCTTC. Translation gives CASSVDGRLFNEQFF.

CDR3 residues: CASSRRGHYGYTF. The CDR3 DNA is TGTGCCAGCAGCCGCAGAGGGCACTATGGCTACACCTTC. This sequence joins TRBV7-2 and TRBJ1-2, with D unresolved. This CDR3 region has 13 residues. Per the germline V gene, CDR1 is SGHTA and CDR2 is FQGNSA. The V and J ends lost 5 bases and 3 bases respectively, with 10 bases between them.

V usage is TRBV6-1 and J usage is TRBJ2-3, with 12 bases lining up with TRBD2. CDR1 and CDR2 from the germline V gene are MNHNS and SASEGT. The V gene end was trimmed by 11 bases and the J gene end by 2 bases; junction bases not matched to a gene: 5. The CDR3 covers 14 residues. The CDR3 spells CAGRTSGDTDTQYF. The CDR3 coding sequence is TGTGCCGGCCGGACTAGCGGGGACACAGATACGCAGTATTTT.

The chain's CDR3 is CASSSQRLTGDGYTF. DNA of the CDR3: TGCGCCAGCAGCTCTCAAAGACTGACAGGGGACGGCTACACCTTC. This sequence joins TRBV5-1 and TRBJ1-2; 8 bases map to TRBD1. The CDR3 extends over 15 amino acids. V was clipped by 3 bases and J by 8 bases; unmatched bases: 12. The germline gives CDR1 SGHRS, CDR2 YFSETQ.

This chain's CDR3 is CATSRDGAGGHEQFF. CDR3 DNA: TGTGCCACCAGCAGAGATGGGGCGGGAGGGCATGAGCAGTTCTTC. This chain uses TRBV15 with TRBJ2-1, with TRBD2 matching 9 bases. With 0 bases clipped from V and 8 bases from J, the junction kept 5 bases outside the gene matches. Per germline, CDR1 LNHNV and CDR2 YYDKDF (reference sequence). CDR3 length: 15 residues.

V and J are TRBV5-1 and TRBJ2-1; 12 nucleotides match TRBD2. The junction had 5 bases not matched to a gene; V was cut back by 0 bases and J by 7 bases. This CDR3 contains 16 residues. Per germline, CDR1 SGHRS and CDR2 YFSETQ. CDR3 loop: CASSLGLAGVGNEQFF. DNA of the CDR3: TGCGCCAGCAGCTTGGGACTAGCGGGAGTAGGGAATGAGCAGTTCTTC.

Here the CDR3 DNA reads TGTGCCACCAGAAAGGCAGGGTATGAAGCTTTCTTT. Amino acid sequence: CATRKAGYEAFF. The chain joins TRBV15 to TRBJ1-1, with D possibly being TRBD1 (5 bases). The CDR3 extends over 12 amino acids. Trimming took 6 bases from V and 7 from J, leaving 12 bases between them. Germline CDR1 reads LNHNV; CDR2 reads YYDKDF (reference sequence).

The chain carries TRBV27 and TRBJ1-5; D gene uncertain. V lost 2 bases, J lost 2 bases, and 10 bases lay in between. Germline CDR1 reads MNHEY; CDR2 reads SMNVEV (reference sequence). CDR3 length: 15 amino acids. This CDR3 reads CASSLIAWGNQPQHF. The CDR3 region has the DNA TGTGCCAGCAGTTTAATCGCATGGGGCAATCAGCCCCAGCATTTT.